This TCR beta chain was observed in a study of T cells in Graves' hyperthyroidism and ophthalmopathy. Broader study findings: Stable hyperthyroidism and ophthalmopathy were separated using 13 V-J signatures. Most expanded thyroid clonotypes above 0.001 also appeared in blood. The model anticipated ophthalmopathy a median about six months pre-onset.

It was RNA transcripts that yielded the amplified TCR beta CDR3 regions. First-round RT-PCR of the TCR CDR3 relied on the HTBI primer set. TCRdb reprocessed the multiplex PCR reads with MiXCR, giving one entry per CDR3 protein. The table shows 500,000 to 600,000 distinct CDR3 sequences, with around 42% occurring only once. This clonotype appeared a few times. The antigen remains unidentified. This CDR3 spans 16 amino acids. Trimming left V 3 bases short and J 4 bases short, with 19 bases between. Germline V gives CDR1 LNHNV, CDR2 YYDKDF (reference sequence). Exclusion criteria comprised uncontrolled infection, other autoimmune disease, pregnancy or lactation.

Sequenced material: peripheral blood or thyroid tissue (not recorded which). The chain carries TRBV15 and TRBJ2-7; D is tentatively TRBD1 or TRBD2 (7 bases each). This TCR came from an adult woman with Graves' disease, either hyperthyroidism or ophthalmopathy (not recorded which). This CDR3 is CATSSPRGDRIYEQYF. The CDR3, as DNA: TGTGCCACCAGCAGCCCCCGGGGGGACAGAATTTACGAGCAGTACTTC.